A single sample is the source of the 23 T cell receptor beta chains below, sequenced in a study of CD8+ T cells in alopecia areata. Sequencing templates came from extracted RNA that was reverse transcribed into cDNA. Profiling relied on immunoSEQ multiplex PCR, and the TCRdb table lists in-frame clones only, not all of them. The sample lists 250,000 or so clones; 67% were seen once. The sequences come from CD4+ T cells sorted from blood, collected at week 0. These receptors all come from a human donor with alopecia areata.

The V gene is TRBV18, the J gene TRBJ1-2, with no clear D. The germline CDR1 and CDR2 sequences are KGHSH and LQKENI. This CDR3 has 14 amino acids. V was trimmed by 4 bases and J by 3 bases, leaving 12 bases between them. CDR3 sequence reads: CASSLMARDYGYTF. The CDR3 region has the DNA TGTGCCAGCTCACTTATGGCCCGGGACTATGGCTACACCTTC.

The chain links TRBV19 to TRBJ2-2; no reliable D call. The length of the CDR3 is 15 residues. Germline CDR1 reads LNHDA; CDR2 reads SQIVND (reference sequence). Trimming removed 6 bases from V and 4 bases from J, with 15 bases in between. Here the CDR3 DNA reads TGTGCCAGTAGGAAAGGACGGAGCCCCACCGGGGAGCTGTTTTTT. Translation: CASRKGRSPTGELFF.

The chain recombines TRBV29-1 with TRBJ2-4; D might be TRBD1 (5 bases). Per germline, CDR1 SQVTM and CDR2 ANQGSEA. The CDR3 loop spans 13 amino acids. Trimming took 7 bases from V and 1 from J, leaving 11 bases between them. CDR3 in amino acids: CSATTAAKNIQYF. CDR3 nucleotides: TGCAGCGCTACGACAGCGGCCAAAAACATTCAGTACTTC.

The V gene is TRBV30, the J gene TRBJ1-2; no firm D call. This CDR3 spans 14 amino acids. The germline V gene has CDR1 GTSNPN and CDR2 SVGIG (reference sequence). Trimming took off 3 bases at V and 4 bases at J, with 15 bases between the two ends. The CDR3 nucleotides are TGTGCCTGGAGAGGGAGACCTTCTTCCTATGGCTACACCTTC. Translating it yields CAWRGRPSSYGYTF. Looking up the rest from reference TRBV30 and TRBJ1-2 gives the full variable domain: SQTIHQWPATLVQPVGSPLSLECTVEGTSNPNLYWYRQAAGRGLQLLFYSVGIGQISSEVPQNLSASRPQDRQFILSSKKLLLSDSGFYLCAWRGRPSSYGYTFGSGTRLTVV.

The rearrangement joins TRBV6-5 to TRBJ2-7, with D perhaps matching TRBD1 or TRBD2 (5 bases each). CDR3 length: 15 amino acids. Germline V gene data show CDR1 as MNHEY and CDR2 as SVGAGI. Trimming removed 6 bases from V and 6 bases from J, with 21 bases in between. The CDR3 sequence: CASRPGTEPRGEQYF. The CDR3 DNA follows: TGTGCCAGCAGACCCGGGACCGAACCCCGGGGCGAGCAGTACTTC.

This clone was detected a few times. V gene TRBV15 combines with J gene TRBJ1-2; D gene ambiguous. Trimming removed 8 bases at V and 2 bases at J, with 9 bases between. This CDR3 spans 12 amino acids. The germline V gene has CDR1 LNHNV and CDR2 YYDKDF (reference sequence). The DNA of the CDR3 is TGTGCCACCTCATCAGCAAACTATGGCTACACCTTC. Protein: CATSSANYGYTF.

The chain couples TRBV29-1 to TRBJ2-4, with D tentatively TRBD1 (5 bases). The germline V gene has CDR1 SQVTM and CDR2 ANQGSEA. The CDR3 totals 15 residues. Trimming shortened V by 4 bases and J by 7 bases, and 20 bases separated the two germline ends. CDR3 loop: CSVVEFRDDGNIQYF. The CDR3 region has the DNA TGCAGCGTTGTGGAATTCAGGGATGATGGGAACATTCAGTACTTC.

Regarding this clone: Other DNA sequences in this specimen translate into the identical CDR3. V usage is TRBV29-1 and J usage is TRBJ2-5; D is ambiguous. The germline CDR1 and CDR2 sequences are SQVTM and ANQGSEA. V gave up 2 bases and J gave up 0 bases, with 4 bases separating them. This CDR3 is built from 12 residues. The DNA of the CDR3 is TGCAGCGTTGAAATCAACCAAGAGACCCAGTACTTC. Protein: CSVEINQETQYF. The full variable domain, in which reference TRBV29-1 and TRBJ2-5 provide the parts outside the CDR3, is SAVISQKPSRDICQRGTSLTIQCQVDSQVTMMFWYRQQPGQSLTLIATANQGSEATYESGFVIDKFPISRPNLTFSTLTVSNMSPEDSSIYLCSVEINQETQYFGPGTRLLVL.

A single count supports this clone. This chain joins TRBV5-4 and TRBJ2-6, with no clear D. The germline CDR1 and CDR2 sequences are SGHNT and YYREEE (reference sequence). V lost 4 bases, J lost 0 bases, and 2 bases lay in between. The CDR3 runs 13 residues. As DNA, the CDR3 is TGTGCCAGCAGCGTCTCTGGGGCCAACGTCCTGACTTTC. Its translation is CASSVSGANVLTF.

The rearrangement uses TRBV15 and TRBJ2-6; possibly TRBD2 for D (6 bases). Between the trimmed V and J ends, which lost 1 base and 0 bases, there was a span of 16 bases. Germline V gene lookup returns CDR1 LNHNV and CDR2 YYDKDF (reference sequence). The CDR3 is 19 amino acids. DNA for the CDR3: TGTGCCACCAGCAGAGTGGGTAGCGGTTTTTTCTCTGGGGCCAACGTCCTGACTTTC. Protein: CATSRVGSGFFSGANVLTF. Full variable domain (remainder filled in from reference TRBV15 and TRBJ2-6): DAMVIQNPRYQVTQFGKPVTLSCSQTLNHNVMYWYQQKSSQAPKLLFHYYDKDFNNEADTPDNFQSRRPNTSFCFLDIRSPGLGDTAMYLCATSRVGSGFFSGANVLTFGAGSRLTVL.

This chain connects TRBV29-1 to TRBJ2-3; TRBD1 might be the D (5 bases). The CDR3 loop spans 13 amino acids. Per germline, CDR1 SQVTM and CDR2 ANQGSEA. Trimming stripped 8 bases from V and 8 bases from J, with 20 bases between. In nucleotides, the CDR3 is TGCAGCACCACAGGACCACAGCTCGGTACGCAGTATTTT. Encoded protein: CSTTGPQLGTQYF.

The gene calls are TRBV7-3 and TRBJ2-3, with D perhaps TRBD2 (5 bases). This CDR3 region has 15 residues. Trimming stripped 2 bases from V and 6 bases from J, with 15 bases between. The germline V gene has CDR1 SGHTA and CDR2 FQGTGA. The CDR3 DNA reads as TGTGCCAGCAGCTTAGGACTCCCCTATGGGGATACGCAGTATTTT. It yields the protein CASSLGLPYGDTQYF.

This rearrangement joins TRBV4-1 to TRBJ2-3, with D uncertain. V was shortened by 0 bases and J by 4 bases, with 8 bases between the two germline ends. CDR1 and CDR2 (germline): MGHRA, YSYEKL. This CDR3 spans 14 amino acids. In DNA form, the CDR3 reads TGCGCCAGCAGCCAAGACCTGATTGCAGATACGCAGTATTTT. Amino acids: CASSQDLIADTQYF.

V usage is TRBV27 and J usage is TRBJ2-7, with TRBD1 as a possible D gene (8 bases). The V end lost 6 bases, the J end lost 4 bases, and 19 bases lay between the germline ends. CDR3 length equals 15 residues. The germline gives CDR1 MNHEY, CDR2 SMNVEV (reference sequence). The CDR3 DNA sequence: TGTGCCAGCAGACAGGGGGGGTCCTCAACGTACGAGCAGTACTTC. The encoded protein is CASRQGGSSTYEQYF.

This clone was counted between two and nine times. V gene TRBV5-1 combines with J gene TRBJ2-3, with D maybe TRBD1 (6 bases). The germline gives CDR1 SGHRS, CDR2 YFSETQ. Deletions cut 4 bases from V and 0 bases from J, with 12 bases between. The CDR3 sequence is 15 residues long. DNA for the CDR3: TGCGCCAGCAGCCTCCAGGGGAGAAGCACAGATACGCAGTATTTT. This translates into CASSLQGRSTDTQYF.

The rearrangement uses TRBV7-6 and TRBJ2-1, with 10 positions matching TRBD1. V lost 6 bases and J lost 8; bases outside the gene matches: 4. The CDR3 spans 13 residues. The germline gives CDR1 SGHVS, CDR2 FNYEAQ. The CDR3 loop reads CASSSTGGDEQFF. The CDR3 DNA reads as TGTGCCAGCAGTTCGACAGGGGGCGATGAGCAGTTCTTC.

V usage is TRBV5-1 and J usage is TRBJ2-1; unclear D gene. This CDR3 region has 17 residues. The V and J ends lost 1 base and 5 bases respectively, with 19 bases between them. Germline CDR1 reads SGHRS; CDR2 reads YFSETQ. The CDR3 sequence is CASSLRLVGRINNEQFF. The CDR3 DNA reads as TGCGCCAGCAGCTTGAGATTGGTGGGTCGGATTAACAATGAGCAGTTCTTC. The full variable domain, completed using reference TRBV5-1 and TRBJ2-1, is KAGVTQTPRYLIKTRGQQVTLSCSPISGHRSVSWYQQTPGQGLQFLFEYFSETQRNKGNFPGRFSGRQFSNSRSEMNVSTLELGDSALYLCASSLRLVGRINNEQFFGPGTRLTVL.

The J gene is TRBJ2-1, the V gene TRBV29-1, with 7 positions matching TRBD2. The CDR3 covers 13 residues. Germline V gene lookup returns CDR1 SQVTM and CDR2 ANQGSEA. V lost 7 bases and J lost 0; bases outside the gene matches: 3. CDR3 sequence: CSAGGGSYNEQFF. Here the CDR3 DNA reads TGCAGCGCTGGCGGGGGCTCCTACAATGAGCAGTTCTTC.

The rearrangement joins TRBV5-1 to TRBJ2-3; 14 nucleotides agree with TRBD2. This CDR3 is 15 amino acids long. Germline CDR1 and CDR2: SGHRS and YFSETQ. The V gene end was trimmed by 4 bases and the J gene end by 5 bases; junction bases not matched to a gene: 3. This chain's CDR3 is CASSPGLAGVDTQYF. The CDR3 region has the DNA TGCGCCAGCAGCCCGGGACTAGCGGGGGTAGATACGCAGTATTTT.

The rearrangement links TRBV19 to TRBJ2-2; no clear D. This CDR3 contains 14 residues. V lost 4 bases, J lost 0 bases, and 6 bases lay in between. Germline V CDR1 and CDR2: LNHDA, SQIVND (reference sequence). The CDR3 protein is CASSTQTNTGELFF. The CDR3 DNA follows: TGTGCCAGTAGTACCCAGACGAACACCGGGGAGCTGTTTTTT. Drawing the rest from reference TRBV19 and TRBJ2-2, the complete variable domain is DGGITQSPKYLFRKEGQNVTLSCEQNLNHDAMYWYRQDPGQGLRLIYYSQIVNDFQKGDIAEGYSVSREKKESFPLTVTSAQKNPTAFYLCASSTQTNTGELFFGEGSRLTVL.

The V gene is TRBV2, the J gene TRBJ2-5, with D possibly matching TRBD1 (5 bases). The CDR3 runs 16 residues. Deletions cut 2 bases from V and 6 bases from J, with 19 bases between. The V gene's germline CDR1 is SNHLY and CDR2 FYNNEI. The CDR3 here is CASSERFAGLQQTQYF. CDR3 sequence (DNA): TGTGCCAGCAGTGAAAGATTTGCAGGGCTGCAACAGACCCAGTACTTC.

This chain joins TRBV15 and TRBJ1-5; D call uncertain. V was trimmed by 0 bases and J by 4 bases, leaving 16 bases between them. Germline values: CDR1 LNHNV, CDR2 YYDKDF (reference sequence). This CDR3 has 17 residues. CDR3 sequence: CATSRDFLGGVNQPQHF. The CDR3 DNA follows: TGTGCCACCAGCAGAGATTTTCTGGGAGGTGTGAATCAGCCCCAGCATTTT.

The genes are TRBV27 and TRBJ1-2; D perhaps matches TRBD1 (5 bases). The V gene lost 10 bases and the J gene lost 6 bases, with 12 bases spanning the gap. Germline CDR1 and CDR2: MNHEY and SMNVEV (reference sequence). The length of the CDR3 is 11 residues. The CDR3 nucleotides are TGTGCCACCTGGAGGGGCGATGGCTACACCTTC. Translated, it gives CATWRGDGYTF.